This TCR beta chain was obtained from a study of CD8+CD57+ T cells in acquired aplastic anemia (dated by TCRdb to 2017 to 2018). Concerning the study at large: DNA extracted from sorted CD4+ and CD8+ cells had a mean of roughly 3.4 ug, with a range of 0.2 to 27.4 ug. CD8+CD57+ expansion was defined as frequency above the mean frequency observed in healthy subjects.

This clonotype has a count of ten or more. This receptor's antigen is unknown. No base-level quality is on record; no much larger clone is a single base apart. What the study reported, not specific to this receptor: Around 30 CD8+ CDR3 sequences were shared between patients and controls but appeared highly expressed in patients and within their immunodominant clones. No significant difference in CD8+ Simpson's diversity was found between patients and healthy controls (P=0.060).

Profiling of TCR beta VDJ combinations and CDR3 sequences used genomic DNA as the template. An Illumina HiSeq 2000 was used for TCR repertoire sequencing. Processing in the source paper ran as follows. TRBV/TRBJ rearrangement plots, CDR3 size and DJ length profiles, and Simpson's diversity index were used to assess repertoires. Whichever DNA sequence was most abundant in the deep sequencing data was defined as the immunodominant clone. CDR3 amino acid sequences were checked for sharing between subjects and were compared against published repertoires and the VDJdb database. TCRdb reprocessing: public reads trimmed at Q25 with fastp, clones called with MiXCR, in-frame beta chains kept. Entries that share a CDR3 protein sequence are merged under the most common genes and DNA. TCRdb, not the authors, supplied the V and J calls. The sample profile shows around 180,000 distinct CDR3 sequences; around 50% of them were found once. The ten largest make up 10% to 15% of the sample.

Patients chosen for sequencing had shown expansion of CD8+CD57+ cells by flow cytometry. Every patient had severe acquired aplastic anemia, diagnosed using the International Study of Aplastic Anemia and Agranulocytosis and Camitta criteria. No therapy had been received by the patients at the time of blood sampling. In this study, sorted CD4+ and CD8+ T cells from the blood of healthy subjects and of severe aplastic anemia patients had their TCR repertoires deep-sequenced. Patients were enrolled under clinicaltrials.gov protocols 00001620, 01623167, 00001397, 00071045, 00081523 and 00961064 in the USA. Ficoll-Paque density gradient centrifugation was used to isolate peripheral blood mononuclear cells. Before DNA extraction, CD4+ and CD8+ T cells were sorted with FACS or magnetic beads. CDR1 and CDR2 (KGHDR, SFDVKD) derive from the germline V gene. V loses 1 base of germline sequence and J loses 6 bases, and the interval between the two ends is 6 bases. The CDR3 holds 13 amino acids from the cysteine to the phenylalanine. CDR3 DNA only is kept here, 39 bases in frame from base 1.

The receptor was derived from a human donor with aplastic anemia. Sequencing was performed on sorted CD4+, CD8+, or CD8+CD57+ T cells (not recorded which) from PBMCs. Recombination joined TRBV24-1 with TRBJ2-1; no confident D gene assignment can be made. The DNA reads TGTGCCACCAGTGATTTAGGGCTCAATGAGCAGTTCTTC. Its product reads: CATSDLGLNEQFF.